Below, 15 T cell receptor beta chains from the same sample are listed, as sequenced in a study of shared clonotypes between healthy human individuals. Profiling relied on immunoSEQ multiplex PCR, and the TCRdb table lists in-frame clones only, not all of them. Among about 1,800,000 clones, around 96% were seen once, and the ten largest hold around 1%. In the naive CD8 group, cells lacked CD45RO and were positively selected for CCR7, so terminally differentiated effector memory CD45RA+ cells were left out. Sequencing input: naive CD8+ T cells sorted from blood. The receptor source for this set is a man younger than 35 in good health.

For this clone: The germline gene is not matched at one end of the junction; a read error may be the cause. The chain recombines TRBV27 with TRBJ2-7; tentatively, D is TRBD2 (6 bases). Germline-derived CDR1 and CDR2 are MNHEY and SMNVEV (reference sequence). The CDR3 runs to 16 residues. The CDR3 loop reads CASSGRPGLSSHEQYF. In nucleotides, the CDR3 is TGTGCCAGCAGTGGTCGACCGGGACTCTCCTCCCACGAGCAGTACTTC.

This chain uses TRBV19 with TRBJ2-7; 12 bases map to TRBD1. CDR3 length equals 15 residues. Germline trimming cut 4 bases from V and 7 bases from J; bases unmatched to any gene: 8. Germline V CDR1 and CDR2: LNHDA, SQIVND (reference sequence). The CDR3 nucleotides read TGTGCCAGTAGTACAAGGGACAGGGGGCAAGAGGAGCAGTACTTC. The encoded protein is CASSTRDRGQEEQYF.

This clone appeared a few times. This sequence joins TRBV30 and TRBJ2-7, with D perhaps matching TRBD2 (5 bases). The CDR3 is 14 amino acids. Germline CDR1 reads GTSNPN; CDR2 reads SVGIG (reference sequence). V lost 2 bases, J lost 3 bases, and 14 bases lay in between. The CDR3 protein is CAWSWGENYYEQYF. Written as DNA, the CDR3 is TGTGCCTGGAGTTGGGGAGAAAATTACTACGAGCAGTACTTC.

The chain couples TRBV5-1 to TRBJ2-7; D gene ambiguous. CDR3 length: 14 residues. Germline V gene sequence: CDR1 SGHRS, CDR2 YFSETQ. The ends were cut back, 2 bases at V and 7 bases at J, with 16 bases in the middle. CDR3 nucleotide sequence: TGCGCCAGCAGCTTAAGGCTGAGATCGAGGGAGCAGTACTTC. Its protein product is CASSLRLRSREQYF.

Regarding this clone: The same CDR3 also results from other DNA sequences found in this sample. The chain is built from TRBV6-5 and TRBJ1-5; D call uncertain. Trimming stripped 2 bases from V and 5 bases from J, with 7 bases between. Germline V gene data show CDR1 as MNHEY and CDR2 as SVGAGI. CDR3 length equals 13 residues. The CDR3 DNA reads TGTGCCAGCAGTTACGGTTCGGATCAGCCCCAGCATTTT. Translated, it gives CASSYGSDQPQHF.

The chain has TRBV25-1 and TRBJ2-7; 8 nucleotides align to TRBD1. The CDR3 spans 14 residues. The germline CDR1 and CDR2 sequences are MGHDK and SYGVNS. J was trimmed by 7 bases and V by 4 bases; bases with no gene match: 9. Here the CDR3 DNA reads TGTGCCAGCAGTGCTTGGACAGGGTACGGTGAGCAGTACTTC. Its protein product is CASSAWTGYGEQYF.

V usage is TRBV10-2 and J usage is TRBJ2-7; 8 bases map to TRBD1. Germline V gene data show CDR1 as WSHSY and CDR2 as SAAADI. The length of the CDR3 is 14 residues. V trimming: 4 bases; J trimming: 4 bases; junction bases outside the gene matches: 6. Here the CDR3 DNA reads TGCGCCAGCAGTGGAACAGGGGGTCGGTACGAGCAGTACTTC. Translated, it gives CASSGTGGRYEQYF.

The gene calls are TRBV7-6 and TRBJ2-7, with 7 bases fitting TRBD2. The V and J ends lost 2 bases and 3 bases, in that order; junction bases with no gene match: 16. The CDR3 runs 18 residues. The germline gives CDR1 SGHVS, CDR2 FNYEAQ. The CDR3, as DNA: TGTGCCAGCAGCTTAAACCCCCCAGGGTGGGAGGGCTTCTACGAGCAGTACTTC. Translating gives CASSLNPPGWEGFYEQYF.

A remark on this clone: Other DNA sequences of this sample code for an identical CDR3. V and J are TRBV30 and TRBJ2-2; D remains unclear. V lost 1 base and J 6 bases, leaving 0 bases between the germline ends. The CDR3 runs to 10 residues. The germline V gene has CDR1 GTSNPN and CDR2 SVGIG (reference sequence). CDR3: CAWSAGELFF. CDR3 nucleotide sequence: TGTGCCTGGAGTGCCGGGGAGCTGTTTTTT.

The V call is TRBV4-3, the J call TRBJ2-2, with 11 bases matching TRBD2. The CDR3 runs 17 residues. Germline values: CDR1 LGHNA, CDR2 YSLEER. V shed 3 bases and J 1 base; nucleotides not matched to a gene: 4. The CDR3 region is CASSQTSGIRNTGELFF. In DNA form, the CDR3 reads TGCGCCAGCAGCCAGACTAGCGGGATCCGGAACACCGGGGAGCTGTTTTTT.

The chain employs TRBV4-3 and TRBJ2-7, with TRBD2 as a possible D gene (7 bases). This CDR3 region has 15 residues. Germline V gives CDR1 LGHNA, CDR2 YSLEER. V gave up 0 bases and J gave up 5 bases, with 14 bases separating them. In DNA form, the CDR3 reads TGCGCCAGCAGCCAAGATGGGGGGGCGGGGAACGAGCAGTACTTC. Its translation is CASSQDGGAGNEQYF.

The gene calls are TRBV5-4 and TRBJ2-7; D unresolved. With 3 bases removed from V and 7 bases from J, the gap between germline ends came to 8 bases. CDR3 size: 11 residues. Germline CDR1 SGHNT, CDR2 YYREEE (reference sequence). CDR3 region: CASSSHREQYF. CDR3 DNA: TGTGCCAGCAGCTCCCACAGAGAGCAGTACTTC.

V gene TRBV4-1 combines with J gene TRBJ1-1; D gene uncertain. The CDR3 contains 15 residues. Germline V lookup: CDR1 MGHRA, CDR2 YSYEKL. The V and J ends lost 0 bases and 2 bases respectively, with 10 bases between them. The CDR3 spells CASSQEKGLNTEAFF. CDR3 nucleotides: TGCGCCAGCAGCCAAGAAAAGGGTCTAAACACTGAAGCTTTCTTT.

The CDR3 DNA is TGCGCCAGCAGCCTCCTCCTGGCGGGAGATACGCAGTATTTT. Encoded protein: CASSLLLAGDTQYF. The genes are TRBV4-1 and TRBJ2-3; D possibly corresponds to TRBD2 (5 bases). V was trimmed by 4 bases and J by 5 bases, leaving 13 bases between them. This CDR3 is 14 amino acids long. Germline CDR1 MGHRA, CDR2 YSYEKL.

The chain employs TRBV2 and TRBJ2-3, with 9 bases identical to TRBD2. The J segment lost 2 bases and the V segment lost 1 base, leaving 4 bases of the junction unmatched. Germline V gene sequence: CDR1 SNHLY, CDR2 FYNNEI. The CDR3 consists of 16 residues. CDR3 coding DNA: TGTGCCAGCAGTGAAGGAAGCGGGGGGTCCACAGATACGCAGTATTTT. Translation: CASSEGSGGSTDTQYF.